This T cell receptor beta chain was identified during a study of shared clonotypes between healthy human individuals. Study-level results: Donors were few, which limited the genetic and exposure-history diversity represented. The study generally estimated greater richness for naive than memory subsets. The study found 4.5% to 6% of naive CD4 clonotypes shared across a few donors.

Points on this clone: Its antigen is not identified.

The V and J ends lost 1 base and 2 bases respectively, with 13 bases between them. Germline CDR1 is SGDLS and CDR2 is YYNGEE. The CDR3 sequence is 15 residues long. Assay used: immunoSEQ multiplex PCR; TCRdb lists only in-frame clones, some missing. The table includes about 2.4 million clones, roughly 92% detected once. What was sequenced was naive CD4+ T cells sorted from blood. Subset here: CD45RA+ positively selected. The clonotype was recovered from a man aged 18-30 years in good health. This chain links TRBV9 with TRBJ2-7, with D maybe TRBD1 (6 bases). The CDR3 DNA follows: TGTGCCAGCAGCGTAAGGGACACAGAAACCTACGAGCAGTACTTC. It specifies CASSVRDTETYEQYF.